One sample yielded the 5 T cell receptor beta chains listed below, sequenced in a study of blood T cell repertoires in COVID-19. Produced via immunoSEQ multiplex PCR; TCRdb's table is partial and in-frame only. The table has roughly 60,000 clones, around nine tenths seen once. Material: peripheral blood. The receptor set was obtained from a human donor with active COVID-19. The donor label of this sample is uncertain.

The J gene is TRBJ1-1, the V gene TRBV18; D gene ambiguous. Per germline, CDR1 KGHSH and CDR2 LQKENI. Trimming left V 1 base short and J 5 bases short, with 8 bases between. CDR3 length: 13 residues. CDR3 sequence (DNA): TGTGCCAGCTCACCACAGGGAGGGACTGAAGCTTTCTTT. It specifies CASSPQGGTEAFF. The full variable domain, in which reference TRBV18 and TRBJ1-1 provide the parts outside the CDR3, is NAGVMQNPRHLVRRRGQEARLRCSPMKGHSHVYWYRQLPEEGLKFMVYLQKENIIDESGMPKERFSAEFPKEGPSILRIQQVVRGDSAAYFCASSPQGGTEAFFGQGTRLTVV.

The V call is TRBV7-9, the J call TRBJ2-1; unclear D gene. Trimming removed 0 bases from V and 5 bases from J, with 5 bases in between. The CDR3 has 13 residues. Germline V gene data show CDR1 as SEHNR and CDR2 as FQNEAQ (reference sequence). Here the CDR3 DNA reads TGTGCCAGCAGCTTAGCGCTAAACAATGAGCAGTTCTTC. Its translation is CASSLALNNEQFF.

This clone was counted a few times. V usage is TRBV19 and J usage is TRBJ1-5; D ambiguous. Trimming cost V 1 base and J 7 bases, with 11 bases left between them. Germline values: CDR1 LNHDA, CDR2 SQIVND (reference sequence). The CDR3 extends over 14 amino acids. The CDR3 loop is CASSIAGEWQPQHF. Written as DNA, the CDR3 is TGTGCCAGTAGTATAGCCGGGGAGTGGCAGCCCCAGCATTTT.

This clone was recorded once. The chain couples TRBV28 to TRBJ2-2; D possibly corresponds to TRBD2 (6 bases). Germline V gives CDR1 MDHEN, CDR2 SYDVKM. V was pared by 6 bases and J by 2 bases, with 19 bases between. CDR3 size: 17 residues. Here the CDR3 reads CASRNRDWRKNTGELFF. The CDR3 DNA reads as TGTGCCAGCAGGAACCGGGACTGGCGGAAAAACACCGGGGAGCTGTTTTTT.

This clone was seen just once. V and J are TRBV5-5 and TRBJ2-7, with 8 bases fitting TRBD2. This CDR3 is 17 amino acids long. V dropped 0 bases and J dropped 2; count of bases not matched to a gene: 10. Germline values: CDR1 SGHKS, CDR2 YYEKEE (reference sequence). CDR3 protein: CASSLGLAGTLTYEQYF. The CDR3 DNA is TGTGCCAGCAGCTTGGGGTTAGCGGGGACACTTACCTACGAGCAGTACTTC.